Below are 4 T cell receptor beta chains sequenced from a single sample in a study of blood T cell repertoires in COVID-19 (dated by TCRdb to between 2020 and 2021). Libraries were built with the immunoSEQ multiplex PCR assay. Here the immuneACCESS table is served through TCRdb, limited to in-frame sequences with V and J called. Missing clones are a known gap in these copies; in checked studies unresolved V genes cover under half, and the rest lacks a known reason. Present in this sample are some 180,000 clones, 75% to 90% of which were seen just once. Of the sample, approximately 8.9% is held by the ten largest clones. What was sequenced was peripheral blood. Receptor source: a woman in her sixties with acute or convalescent COVID-19.

The chain links TRBV5-1 to TRBJ2-1, with 10 bases identical to TRBD2. Germline V gives CDR1 SGHRS, CDR2 YFSETQ. The CDR3 has 15 amino acids. V lost 2 bases to trimming and J lost 3 bases; unmatched junction nucleotides: 2. The CDR3 reads CASSFWTSGYNEQFF. CDR3 bases: TGCGCCAGCAGCTTCTGGACTAGCGGCTACAATGAGCAGTTCTTC.

The V gene is TRBV6-5, the J gene TRBJ1-2, with a weak D call TRBD1 (6 bases). V was trimmed by 0 bases and J by 1 base, leaving 9 bases between them. Germline assignment: CDR1 MNHEY and CDR2 SVGAGI. The CDR3 runs 15 residues. The CDR3 nucleotides read TGTGCCAGCAGTTACTCACACAGGGATAACTATGGCTACACCTTC. It yields the protein CASSYSHRDNYGYTF.

The chain uses TRBV28 and TRBJ2-7; D unclear. The germline V gene has CDR1 MDHEN and CDR2 SYDVKM. V lost 7 bases and J 2 bases, leaving 12 bases between the germline ends. The CDR3 sequence is 13 residues long. CDR3 sequence reads: CASIRYDPYEQYF. The DNA for the CDR3 is TGTGCCAGCATCCGGTACGATCCCTACGAGCAGTACTTC.

This clone was seen just once. J is TRBJ1-1 and V is TRBV7-6, with 9 bases fitting TRBD1. CDR1 and CDR2 from the germline V gene are SGHVS and FNYEAQ. Trimming took 5 bases from V and 4 from J; bases not matched to a gene: 11. The CDR3 spans 16 residues. The CDR3 sequence is CASSLPQGAGGTEAFF. CDR3 nucleotide sequence: TGTGCCAGCAGCCTACCACAGGGGGCAGGAGGCACTGAAGCTTTCTTT.